Detailed here is one T cell receptor beta chain. The data originate from a study of T cell clusters in autoimmune cytopenias. Each sample's input was around 250 ng genomic DNA, roughly 38,000 genome equivalents. One tube held mixed TRB-A and TRB-B primer pools for touch-down PCR. Reprocessing the multiplex PCR reads, TCRdb reports a single entry for every CDR3 protein and omits DNA. The specimen's table records about 6,100 distinct CDR3 sequences. The CDR3 contains 19 residues. Germline CDR1 is DFQATT and CDR2 is SNEGSKA (reference sequence). Another study also made use of these data, one on T cell repertoires in aging, cancer and after chemotherapy.

The chain uses TRBV20-1 and TRBJ2-3; the TCRdb call, TRBD2, lacks DNA for checking. This receptor was taken from a human donor in good health. What was sequenced was peripheral blood. This CDR3 reads CSARPGLGLAGGFTDTQYF.